One sample yielded the 3 T cell receptor beta chains listed below, sequenced in a study of blood T cell repertoires in COVID-19. Clones were sequenced by immunoSEQ multiplex PCR, and TCRdb holds only the in-frame ones, with some missing. The sample has a few hundred thousand clones, approximately 90% seen once. The sequenced sample was peripheral blood. Every receptor here comes from a man between 18 and 35 years old with active or convalescent COVID-19.

The V gene is TRBV6-1, the J gene TRBJ2-5; perhaps TRBD1 as D (6 bases). Germline-derived CDR1 and CDR2 are MNHNS and SASEGT. The length of the CDR3 is 21 residues. V was shortened by 0 bases and J by 1 base, with 27 bases between the two germline ends. The CDR3 region has the DNA TGTGCCAGCAGTGAAGCCAGGGGTTGGCACACCACGACGCGGTCCCAAGAGACCCAGTACTTC. This sequence encodes CASSEARGWHTTTRSQETQYF.

DNA for the CDR3: TGTGCCAGCTCACCACTCAGGAGCGGGAGGACGTCCGTCGTAAACGAGCAGTACTTC. It is translated as CASSPLRSGRTSVVNEQYF. The V gene is TRBV18, the J gene TRBJ2-7; 9 nucleotides align to TRBD2. The germline gives CDR1 KGHSH, CDR2 LQKENI. V dropped 1 base and J dropped 5; count of bases not matched to a gene: 18. The CDR3 has 19 amino acids.

The chain uses TRBV6-5 and TRBJ1-5; 7 nucleotides line up with TRBD1. This CDR3 has 15 residues. J lost 1 base, V lost 10 bases, and 10 bases had no gene match. Looked up from germline, CDR1 is MNHEY and CDR2 is SVGAGI. The CDR3 is CAIRGGGQSNQPQHF. In nucleotides, the CDR3 is TGTGCCATCCGAGGAGGGGGACAGAGCAATCAGCCCCAGCATTTT.